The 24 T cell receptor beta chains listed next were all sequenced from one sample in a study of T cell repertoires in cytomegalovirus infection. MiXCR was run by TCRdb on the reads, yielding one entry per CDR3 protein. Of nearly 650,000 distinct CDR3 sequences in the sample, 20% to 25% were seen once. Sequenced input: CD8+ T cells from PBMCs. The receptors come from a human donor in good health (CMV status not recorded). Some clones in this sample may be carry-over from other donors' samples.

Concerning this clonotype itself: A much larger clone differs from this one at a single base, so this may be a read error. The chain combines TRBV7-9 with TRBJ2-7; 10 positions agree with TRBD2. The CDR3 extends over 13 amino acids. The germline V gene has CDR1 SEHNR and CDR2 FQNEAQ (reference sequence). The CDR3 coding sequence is TGTGACAGCAGCGGGGGGGGGCCCTACGAGCAGTACTTC. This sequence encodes CDSSGGGPYEQYF.

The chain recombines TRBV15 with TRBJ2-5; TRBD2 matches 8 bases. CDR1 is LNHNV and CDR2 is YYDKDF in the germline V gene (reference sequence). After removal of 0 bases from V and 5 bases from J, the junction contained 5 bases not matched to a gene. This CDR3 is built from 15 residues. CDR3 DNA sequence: TGTGCCACCAGCAGAGAACTAGCGGTTGTTGAGACCCAGTACTTC. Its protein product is CATSRELAVVETQYF.

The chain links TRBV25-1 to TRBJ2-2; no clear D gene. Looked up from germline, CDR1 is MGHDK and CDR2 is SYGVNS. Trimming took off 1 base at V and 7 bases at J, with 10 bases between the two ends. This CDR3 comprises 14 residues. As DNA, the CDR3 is TGTGCCAGCAGTGAATCGAGGTCCGGCGGGGAGCTGTTTTTT. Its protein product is CASSESRSGGELFF.

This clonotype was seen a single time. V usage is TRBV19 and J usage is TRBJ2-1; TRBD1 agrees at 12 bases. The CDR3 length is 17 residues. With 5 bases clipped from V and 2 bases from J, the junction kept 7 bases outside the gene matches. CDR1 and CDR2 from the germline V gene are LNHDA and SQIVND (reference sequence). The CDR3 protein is CASSQSRDRGPYNEQFF. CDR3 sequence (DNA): TGTGCCAGTAGTCAGTCCCGGGACAGGGGGCCCTACAATGAGCAGTTCTTC.

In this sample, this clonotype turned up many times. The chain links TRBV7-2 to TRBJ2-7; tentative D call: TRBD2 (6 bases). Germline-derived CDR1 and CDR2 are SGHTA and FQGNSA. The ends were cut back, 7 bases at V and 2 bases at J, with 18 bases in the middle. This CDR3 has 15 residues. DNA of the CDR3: TGTGCCAGCACCTCCTGGGGGGAGCTGACCTACGAGCAGTACTTC. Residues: CASTSWGELTYEQYF.

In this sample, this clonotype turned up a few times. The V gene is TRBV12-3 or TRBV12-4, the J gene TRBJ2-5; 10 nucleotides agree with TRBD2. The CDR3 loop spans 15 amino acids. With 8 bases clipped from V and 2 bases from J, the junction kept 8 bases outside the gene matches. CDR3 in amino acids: CASGRAGGTQETQYF. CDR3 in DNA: TGTGCCAGCGGCCGAGCGGGGGGGACGCAAGAGACCCAGTACTTC.

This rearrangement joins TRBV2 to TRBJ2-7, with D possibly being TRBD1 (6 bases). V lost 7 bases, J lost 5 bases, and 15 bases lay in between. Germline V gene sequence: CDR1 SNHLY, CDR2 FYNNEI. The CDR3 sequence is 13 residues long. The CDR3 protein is CASNTGLSDEQYV. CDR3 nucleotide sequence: TGTGCCAGCAATACAGGGTTGTCTGACGAGCAGTACGTC.

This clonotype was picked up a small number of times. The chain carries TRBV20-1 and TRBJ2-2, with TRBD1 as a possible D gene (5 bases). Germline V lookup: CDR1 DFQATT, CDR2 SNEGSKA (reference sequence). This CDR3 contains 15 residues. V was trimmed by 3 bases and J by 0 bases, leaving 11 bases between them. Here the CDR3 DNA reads TGCAGTGCTAGGCCCAGGGTTACGAACACCGGGGAGCTGTTTTTT. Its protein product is CSARPRVTNTGELFF.

The CDR3 sequence: CASSRGLGPGNEQFF. CDR3 bases: TGCGCCAGCAGCCGCGGACTAGGTCCTGGCAATGAGCAGTTCTTC. V gene TRBV4-3 combines with J gene TRBJ2-1; 7 nucleotides agree with TRBD2. The length of the CDR3 is 15 residues. Germline CDR1 reads LGHNA; CDR2 reads YSLEER. The trim removed 4 bases at V and 6 bases at J, leaving 9 bases unmatched.

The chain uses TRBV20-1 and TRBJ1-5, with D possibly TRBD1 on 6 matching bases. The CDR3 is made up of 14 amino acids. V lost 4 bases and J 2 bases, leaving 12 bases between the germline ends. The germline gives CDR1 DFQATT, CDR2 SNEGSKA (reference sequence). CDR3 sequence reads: CSAIGRQGNQPQHF. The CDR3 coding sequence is TGCAGTGCTATTGGGAGACAGGGCAATCAGCCCCAGCATTTT.

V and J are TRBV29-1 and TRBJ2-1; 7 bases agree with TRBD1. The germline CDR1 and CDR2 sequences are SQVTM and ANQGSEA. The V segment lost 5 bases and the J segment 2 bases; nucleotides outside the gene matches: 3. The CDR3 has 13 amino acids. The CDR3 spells CSVTGDTYNEQFF. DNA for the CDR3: TGCAGCGTTACAGGGGATACCTACAATGAGCAGTTCTTC.

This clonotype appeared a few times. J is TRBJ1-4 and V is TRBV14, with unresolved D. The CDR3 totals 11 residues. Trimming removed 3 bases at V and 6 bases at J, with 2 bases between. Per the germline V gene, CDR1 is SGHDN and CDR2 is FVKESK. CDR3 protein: CASSQYEKLFF. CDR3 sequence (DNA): TGTGCCAGCAGCCAGTATGAAAAACTGTTTTTT.

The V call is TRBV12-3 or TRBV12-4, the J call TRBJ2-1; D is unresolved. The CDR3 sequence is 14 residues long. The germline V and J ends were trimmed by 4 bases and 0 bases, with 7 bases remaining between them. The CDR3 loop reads CASSSAASYNEQFF. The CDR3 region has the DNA TGTGCCAGCAGTTCCGCGGCCTCCTACAATGAGCAGTTCTTC.

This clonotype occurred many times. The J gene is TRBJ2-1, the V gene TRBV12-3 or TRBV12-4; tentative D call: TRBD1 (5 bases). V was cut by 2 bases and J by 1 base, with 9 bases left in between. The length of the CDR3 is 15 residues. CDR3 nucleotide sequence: TGTGCCAGCAGTTTAATAGGGGTTTCCTACAATGAGCAGTTCTTC. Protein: CASSLIGVSYNEQFF.

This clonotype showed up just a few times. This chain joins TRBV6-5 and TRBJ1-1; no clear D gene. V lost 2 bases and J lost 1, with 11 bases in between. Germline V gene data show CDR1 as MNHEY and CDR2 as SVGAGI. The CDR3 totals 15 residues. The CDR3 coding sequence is TGTGCCAGCAGTTACCCGGGCAGATCGAACACTGAAGCTTTCTTT. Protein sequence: CASSYPGRSNTEAFF.

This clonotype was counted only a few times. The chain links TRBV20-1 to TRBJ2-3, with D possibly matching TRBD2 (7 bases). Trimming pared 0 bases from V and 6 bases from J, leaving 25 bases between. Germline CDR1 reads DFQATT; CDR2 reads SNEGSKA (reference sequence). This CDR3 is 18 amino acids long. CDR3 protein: CSARDGSGDIFQGDTQYF. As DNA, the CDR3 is TGCAGTGCTAGAGATGGGAGCGGGGACATATTTCAGGGGGATACGCAGTATTTT.

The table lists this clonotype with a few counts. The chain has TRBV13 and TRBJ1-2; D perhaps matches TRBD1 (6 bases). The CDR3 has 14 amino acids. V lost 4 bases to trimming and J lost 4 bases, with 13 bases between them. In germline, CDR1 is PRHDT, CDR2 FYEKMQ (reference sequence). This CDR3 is CASSSRTDLYGYTF. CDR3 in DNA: TGTGCCAGCAGCTCCCGGACAGACCTCTATGGCTACACCTTC. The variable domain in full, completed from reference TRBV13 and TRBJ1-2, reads AAGVIQSPRHLIKEKRETATLKCYPIPRHDTVYWYQQGPGQDPQFLISFYEKMQSDKGSIPDRFSAQQFSDYHSELNMSSLELGDSALYFCASSSRTDLYGYTFGSGTRLTVV.

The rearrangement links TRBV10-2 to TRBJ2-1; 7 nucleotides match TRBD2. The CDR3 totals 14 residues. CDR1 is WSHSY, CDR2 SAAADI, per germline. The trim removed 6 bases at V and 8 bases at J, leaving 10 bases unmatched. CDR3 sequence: CASSGLETLDEQFF. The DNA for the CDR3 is TGCGCCAGCAGCGGACTAGAAACTCTCGATGAGCAGTTCTTC.

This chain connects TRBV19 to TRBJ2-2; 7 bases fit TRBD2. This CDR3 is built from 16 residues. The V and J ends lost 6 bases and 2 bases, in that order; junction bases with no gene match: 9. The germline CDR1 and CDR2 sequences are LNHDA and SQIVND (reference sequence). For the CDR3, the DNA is TGTGCCAGTAGGCATGGGCTAGCGGCAAACACCGGGGAGCTGTTTTTT. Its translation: CASRHGLAANTGELFF.

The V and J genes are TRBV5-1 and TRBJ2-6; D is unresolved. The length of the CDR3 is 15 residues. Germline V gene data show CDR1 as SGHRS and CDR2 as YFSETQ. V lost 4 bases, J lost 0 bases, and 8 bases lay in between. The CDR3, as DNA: TGCGCCAGCAGCGGTGACATCTCTGGGGCCAACGTCCTGACTTTC. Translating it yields CASSGDISGANVLTF.

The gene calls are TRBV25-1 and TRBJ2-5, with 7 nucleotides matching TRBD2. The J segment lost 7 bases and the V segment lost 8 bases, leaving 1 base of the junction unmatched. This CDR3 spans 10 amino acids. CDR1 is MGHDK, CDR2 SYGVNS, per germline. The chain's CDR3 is CASWGGTQYF. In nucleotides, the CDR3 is TGTGCCAGCTGGGGGGGGACCCAGTACTTC.

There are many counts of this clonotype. The DNA for the CDR3 is TGTGCCAGCAGCTTAGGGACAGGGACAACTCAGCCCCAGCATTTT. Encoded protein: CASSLGTGTTQPQHF. The V gene is TRBV7-6, the J gene TRBJ1-5; TRBD1 matches 8 bases. V was pared by 1 base and J by 6 bases, with 5 bases of the junction left unmatched. Germline V lookup: CDR1 SGHVS, CDR2 FNYEAQ. CDR3 size: 15 residues. Full variable domain (remainder filled in from reference TRBV7-6 and TRBJ1-5): GAGVSQSPRYKVTKRGQDVALRCDPISGHVSLYWYRQALGQGPEFLTYFNYEAQQDKSGLPNDRFSAERPEGSISTLTIQRTEQRDSAMYRCASSLGTGTTQPQHFGDGTRLSIL.

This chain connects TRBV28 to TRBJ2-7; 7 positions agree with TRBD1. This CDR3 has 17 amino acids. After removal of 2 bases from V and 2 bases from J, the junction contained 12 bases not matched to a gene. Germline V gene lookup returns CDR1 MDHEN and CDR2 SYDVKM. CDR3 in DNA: TGTGCCAGCAGTTTAAGAGGGGGCGCAGACAAACCCTACGAGCAGTACGTC. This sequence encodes CASSLRGGADKPYEQYV.

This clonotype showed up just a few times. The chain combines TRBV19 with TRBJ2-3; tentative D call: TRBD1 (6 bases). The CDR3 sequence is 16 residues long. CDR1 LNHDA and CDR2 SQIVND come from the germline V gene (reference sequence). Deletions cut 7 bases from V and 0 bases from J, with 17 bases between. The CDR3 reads CASISSPGASTDTQYF. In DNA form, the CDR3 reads TGTGCCAGTATCTCCAGCCCAGGGGCTAGCACAGATACGCAGTATTTT.